This T cell receptor (beta chain) comes out of a study of shared clonotypes between healthy human individuals. Germline V gene lookup returns CDR1 GTSNPN and CDR2 SVGIG (reference sequence). V was pared by 0 bases and J by 4 bases, with 11 bases of the junction left unmatched. The CDR3 has 17 residues. Measured with immunoSEQ multiplex PCR; TCRdb has only the in-frame clones, and not every one. The repertoire holds approximately 2,300,000 clones, about nine tenths seen once, with approximately 0.41% in the top ten. Researchers partitioned CD4+ cells into CD45RA+ naive and CD45RA-negative memory subsets. General study findings and limits: The donor pool, a small one, limited the genetic and exposure-history diversity represented. Larger estimated richness was generally seen in naive subsets than in memory subsets.

Worth noting for this clone: Its antigen is not known.

The origin of this receptor is a man between 18 and 29 years old in good health. Some clones in this sample may be carry-over from other donors' samples. Sequencing input: naive CD4+ T cells from PBMCs. Subset described: CD45RA+ positively selected. The V call is TRBV30, the J call TRBJ2-1; 8 bases fit TRBD1. DNA of the CDR3: TGTGCCTGGAGTGTAGAAGGCTGGGACAGGCGATACAATGAGCAGTTCTTC. Translated, it gives CAWSVEGWDRRYNEQFF.